This is a list of T cell receptor beta chains from one sample in a study of spatial heterogeneity in lung cancer. TCRdb reprocessed the 5' RACE reads via MiXCR and lists one record per CDR3 protein. The sample yields tens of thousands of distinct CDR3 sequences, less than 20% seen once. The sequenced sample was PBMCs, obtained at follow-up. The receptors originated from a male donor with early-stage non-small cell lung cancer. The CDR3 runs from the conserved cysteine through the conserved F or W.

TRBV13	TRBJ2-5	CASSPGDGQETQYF
TRBV9	TRBJ2-7	CASSRDRPYEQYF
TRBV4-3	TRBJ1-2	CASSQGNTGGANYGYTF
TRBV30	TRBJ1-5	CAWSRRDIRGNQPQHF
TRBV6-5	TRBJ2-2	CASSKSRDRANTGELFF
TRBV7-9	TRBJ2-2	CASSLTPNTGELFF
TRBV10-1	TRBJ2-5	CASSESGKKETQYF
TRBV6-6	TRBJ1-5	CASRPETRQGPQHF
TRBV20-1	TRBJ1-2	CSALAGTNYGYTF
TRBV29-1	TRBJ2-5	CSAIDAGYQETQYF
TRBV10-3	TRBJ2-2	CANRPGRDTGELFF
TRBV19	TRBJ2-5	CASSTGTGPGETQYF
TRBV2	TRBJ2-4	CASKGGIQYF
TRBV11-2	TRBJ2-5	CASSLPGLAAQETQYF
TRBV4-1	TRBJ2-7	CASSLRTSGSYEQYF
TRBV12-3/TRBV12-4	TRBJ2-1	CASSASGTVGFF
TRBV9	TRBJ2-3	CASSASWEGSDTQYF
TRBV20-1	TRBJ2-3	CSARDADYITDTQYF
TRBV2	TRBJ2-1	CASRGRLAGTNEQFF
TRBV6-5	TRBJ2-2	CASRAAGLAGSRGTGELFF
TRBV5-1	TRBJ1-1	CASSSAGATTEAFF
TRBV6-5	TRBJ2-3	CASVGGGGTNTQYF
TRBV11-2	TRBJ2-7	CASSSRRGRGDEQYF
TRBV3-1	TRBJ2-7	CASSRTEGAYEQYF
TRBV6-2/TRBV6-3	TRBJ1-2	CASADSANYGYTF
TRBV6-5	TRBJ2-7	CASRKTGSYEQYF
TRBV2	TRBJ1-6	CASSRSLGDSPLHF
TRBV6-6	TRBJ1-5	CASSYGGVHSNQPQHF
TRBV6-5	TRBJ2-7	CASRPTLAESYEQYF
TRBV2	TRBJ2-1	CASSQSLAGGRNEQFF
TRBV7-9	TRBJ1-4	CASSLGHLATNEKLFF
TRBV12-3/TRBV12-4	TRBJ2-2	CASRQDYTGELFF
TRBV28	TRBJ2-1	CASSSRPGRGTYNEQFF
TRBV2	TRBJ1-5	CASSGGQGHRKPQHF
TRBV27	TRBJ1-6	CASSWGVSYNSPLHF
TRBV28	TRBJ2-2	CASSPPQGSGELFF
TRBV6-5	TRBJ1-2	CASSSGTLSGYTF
TRBV19	TRBJ1-5	CASSNADSNQPQHF
TRBV10-1	TRBJ1-4	CASSESGGKLFF
TRBV4-1	TRBJ1-1	CASSQRAQTFEQGEAFF
TRBV7-9	TRBJ1-1	CASSFRTGRDTEAFF
TRBV6-5	TRBJ2-7	CASSRQGFSYEQYF
TRBV2	TRBJ2-2	CASSEPSGGPNTGELFF
TRBV10-1	TRBJ1-5	CASSESISGQPQHF
TRBV19	TRBJ2-1	CASSIWLAGEYEQFF
TRBV3-1	TRBJ1-5	CASSQGPQPQHF
TRBV12-3/TRBV12-4	TRBJ2-3	CASKETTWGTDTQYF
TRBV12-3/TRBV12-4	TRBJ2-1	CASSSHGSSYNEQFF
TRBV18	TRBJ2-7	CASSPQEAYEQYF
TRBV6-1	TRBJ1-5	CASSWGTAHSNQPQHF
TRBV12-3/TRBV12-4	TRBJ1-1	CASSPTDMNTEAFF
TRBV10-3	TRBJ1-1	CAISPDRGNTEAFF
TRBV5-1	TRBJ2-7	CASSLVGARDEQYF
TRBV15	TRBJ2-6	CATSRSLGGPGANVLTF
TRBV14	TRBJ2-7	CASSQYRTGVDEQYF
TRBV12-3/TRBV12-4	TRBJ2-5	CASSLDTGETQYF
TRBV12-3/TRBV12-4	TRBJ1-3	CASTKHRSDGNTIYF
TRBV6-5	TRBJ2-3	CASSQTSGPTDTQYF
TRBV3-1	TRBJ2-7	CASSQDRLAGGPGEQYF
TRBV27	TRBJ2-7	CASSSAGGTSGTFLYEQYF